This passage covers 21 T cell receptor beta chains from one sample sequenced in a study of CD8 T cells in Susac syndrome. RNA was extracted with the RNeasy kit, and a quantity of about 0.45 to 1 ug was reverse transcribed using random hexamers. TCRdb reanalysed the immunoSEQ multiplex PCR reads using MiXCR and keeps one entry per CDR3 protein. The top ten hold 0.08% to 0.11% of the sample, which has 200,000 to 300,000 distinct CDR3 sequences, almost 97% seen once. Sequenced sample: CD4+ T cells from PBMCs. Receptor source: a human donor with Susac syndrome.

The chain is built from TRBV5-1 and TRBJ2-7, with 11 bases matching TRBD2. Germline-derived CDR1 and CDR2 are SGHRS and YFSETQ. V shed 3 bases, J shed 0 bases, and the junction held 5 bases outside the gene matches. The CDR3 runs 16 residues. CDR3 coding DNA: TGCGCCAGCAGCTCGGTGGGACTAGCGGACTCCTACGAGCAGTACTTC. Translated, it gives CASSSVGLADSYEQYF.

This sequence joins TRBV20-1 and TRBJ2-2, with 8 bases matching TRBD1. CDR1 DFQATT and CDR2 SNEGSKA come from the germline V gene (reference sequence). There are 16 residues in the CDR3. V shed 5 bases and J 5 bases; nucleotides not matched to a gene: 13. The CDR3 loop is CSAASGGWEVTGELFF. CDR3 DNA: TGCAGTGCTGCCTCAGGGGGCTGGGAAGTTACCGGGGAGCTGTTTTTT.

The J gene is TRBJ1-5, the V gene TRBV25-1; 8 positions agree with TRBD1. Germline values: CDR1 MGHDK, CDR2 SYGVNS. The CDR3 is 18 residues long. With 3 bases clipped from V and 0 bases from J, the junction kept 10 bases outside the gene matches. CDR3 sequence reads: CASSDPRTGRNSNQPQHF. CDR3 in DNA: TGTGCCAGCAGTGACCCACGGACAGGGAGAAATAGCAATCAGCCCCAGCATTTT.

The V call is TRBV3-1, the J call TRBJ2-4; TRBD2 matches 7 bases. This CDR3 has 17 amino acids. V lost 0 bases and J lost 2; bases outside the gene matches: 7. CDR1 LGHDT and CDR2 YNNKEL come from the germline V gene (reference sequence). CDR3 DNA: TGTGCCAGCAGCCAAGAAGGCGGGAGAGGGTCCAAAAACATTCAGTACTTC. Its protein is CASSQEGGRGSKNIQYF.

The chain combines TRBV20-1 with TRBJ2-7, with D uncertain. V was shortened by 5 bases and J by 8 bases, with 22 bases between the two germline ends. This CDR3 has 14 residues. CDR1 DFQATT and CDR2 SNEGSKA come from the germline V gene (reference sequence). The CDR3 sequence: CSALKSSSGIQQYF. In DNA, the CDR3 is TGCAGTGCTCTGAAGTCCAGCTCCGGTATTCAGCAGTACTTC.

V is TRBV25-1 and J is TRBJ2-7; D assignment may be TRBD1 or TRBD2 (6 bases each). The CDR3 covers 14 residues. Trimming cost V 4 bases and J 0 bases, with 10 bases left between them. Germline CDR1 reads MGHDK; CDR2 reads SYGVNS. CDR3 DNA: TGTGCCAGCAGTGTTCCGGGGGCCTCCTACGAGCAGTACTTC. Translated: CASSVPGASYEQYF.

The chain joins TRBV29-1 to TRBJ2-1; D is possibly TRBD1 or TRBD2 (5 bases each). Germline loops: CDR1 SQVTM, CDR2 ANQGSEA. The V end lost 4 bases, the J end lost 8 bases, and 9 bases lay between the germline ends. The CDR3 consists of 11 residues. This chain's CDR3 is CSVVMGDEQFF. CDR3 nucleotides: TGCAGCGTTGTCATGGGGGATGAGCAGTTCTTC.

J is TRBJ1-1 and V is TRBV6-5, with D possibly being TRBD1 (5 bases). The CDR3 sequence is 14 residues long. Germline CDR1 is MNHEY and CDR2 is SVGAGI. Trimming stripped 5 bases from V and 5 bases from J, with 15 bases between. CDR3 loop: CASSAWLEGTEAFF. CDR3 in DNA: TGTGCCAGCAGTGCGTGGCTGGAGGGGACTGAAGCTTTCTTT.

The chain uses TRBV5-4 and TRBJ2-7; possible D gene TRBD2, 5 bases. This CDR3 has 15 residues. CDR1 and CDR2 from the germline V gene are SGHNT and YYREEE (reference sequence). V lost 3 bases to trimming and J lost 3 bases, with 16 bases between them. For the CDR3, the DNA is TGTGCCAGCAGCTCCAAGAAGAGCGGCGACTACGAGCAGTACTTC. It encodes CASSSKKSGDYEQYF.

The rearrangement links TRBV20-1 to TRBJ2-3; possible D gene TRBD2, 6 bases. The V and J ends lost 6 bases and 2 bases respectively, with 18 bases between them. CDR3 size: 15 residues. Germline CDR1 is DFQATT and CDR2 is SNEGSKA (reference sequence). CDR3 nucleotides: TGCAGTGCCAAAGGAGGGTCGTTATCCACAGATACGCAGTATTTT. Protein sequence: CSAKGGSLSTDTQYF.

The chain carries TRBV24-1 and TRBJ2-6; unclear D gene. The CDR3 is 14 amino acids. Germline CDR1 is KGHDR and CDR2 is SFDVKD. Deletions cut 5 bases from V and 3 bases from J, with 7 bases between. CDR3 protein: CATSVSDGANVLTF. In DNA form, the CDR3 reads TGTGCCACCAGTGTCAGCGATGGGGCCAACGTCCTGACTTTC.

On this clonotype itself: A read error may account for a junction end that differs from germline. The rearrangement uses TRBV20-1 and TRBJ1-1; D not resolved. This CDR3 is built from 11 residues. Looked up from germline, CDR1 is DFQATT and CDR2 is SNEGSKA (reference sequence). Here the CDR3 reads CSARSGRVIIF. In DNA form, the CDR3 reads TGCAGTGCTAGGAGTGGGCGGGTTATTATCTTT.

V gene TRBV25-1 combines with J gene TRBJ1-1; a weak D match, TRBD1 (5 bases). The length of the CDR3 is 14 residues. Looked up from germline, CDR1 is MGHDK and CDR2 is SYGVNS. V dropped 1 base and J dropped 4 bases, with 10 bases sitting between them. The CDR3 DNA follows: TGTGCCAGCAGTGAATTGGGGCGGGTCACTGAAGCTTTCTTT. Translating it yields CASSELGRVTEAFF.

The chain recombines TRBV6-6 with TRBJ1-2; D is perhaps TRBD1 (5 bases). Germline V lookup: CDR1 MNHNY, CDR2 SVGAGI (reference sequence). The CDR3 is 14 residues long. Trimming removed 2 bases from V and 3 bases from J, with 10 bases in between. In DNA, the CDR3 is TGTGCCAGCAGTTACCTGGACACCTACTATGGCTACACCTTC. This sequence encodes CASSYLDTYYGYTF.

J is TRBJ2-3 and V is TRBV20-1; tentative D call: TRBD2 (5 bases). Trimming took 1 base from V and 1 from J, leaving 6 bases between them. Germline CDR1 reads DFQATT; CDR2 reads SNEGSKA (reference sequence). The length of the CDR3 is 13 residues. The CDR3 region is CSARARGTDTQYF. Written as DNA, the CDR3 is TGCAGTGCTAGAGCGAGGGGCACAGATACGCAGTATTTT.

The chain has TRBV7-9 and TRBJ1-4; a weak D match, TRBD1 (5 bases). The CDR3 runs 15 residues. Between the trimmed V and J ends, which lost 5 bases and 4 bases, there was a span of 14 bases. Germline CDR1 and CDR2: SEHNR and FQNEAQ (reference sequence). The CDR3 here is CASSHDAGGNEKLFF. CDR3 nucleotides: TGTGCCAGCAGCCATGACGCTGGGGGTAATGAAAAACTGTTTTTT.

This chain joins TRBV5-1 and TRBJ2-1; TRBD2 matches 7 bases. Looked up from germline, CDR1 is SGHRS and CDR2 is YFSETQ. With V trimmed by 4 bases and J by 1 base, 5 bases remained unmatched. CDR3 size: 15 residues. The CDR3 reads CASSHYSGSYNEQFF. CDR3 nucleotide sequence: TGCGCCAGCAGCCATTATAGCGGGTCCTACAATGAGCAGTTCTTC.

This clonotype has a single count. V is TRBV12-3 or TRBV12-4 and J is TRBJ2-3, with D perhaps TRBD2 (5 bases). The V end lost 6 bases, the J end lost 2 bases, and 15 bases lay between the germline ends. The CDR3 has 15 residues. CDR3 sequence: CASSPSRVYTDTQYF. DNA of the CDR3: TGTGCCAGCAGCCCTAGCCGGGTTTACACAGATACGCAGTATTTT.

The V call is TRBV30, the J call TRBJ2-5; D might be TRBD1 or TRBD2, each matching 5 bases. The germline V gene has CDR1 GTSNPN and CDR2 SVGIG (reference sequence). The CDR3 sequence is 13 residues long. Trimming pared 3 bases from V and 6 bases from J, leaving 14 bases between. CDR3 in DNA: TGTGCCTGGAGAGCATCGGGGACGCAGACCCAGTACTTC. Protein product: CAWRASGTQTQYF. Looking up the rest from reference TRBV30 and TRBJ2-5 gives the full variable domain: SQTIHQWPATLVQPVGSPLSLECTVEGTSNPNLYWYRQAAGRGLQLLFYSVGIGQISSEVPQNLSASRPQDRQFILSSKKLLLSDSGFYLCAWRASGTQTQYFGPGTRLLVL.

The chain recombines TRBV15 with TRBJ2-5, with 7 bases that match TRBD2. With V trimmed by 8 bases and J by 5 bases, 5 bases remained unmatched. The CDR3 sequence is 12 residues long. The germline V gene encodes CDR1 LNHNV and CDR2 YYDKDF (reference sequence). The CDR3 spells CATAWGGETQYF. The CDR3 DNA is TGTGCCACCGCCTGGGGAGGGGAGACCCAGTACTTC.

The chain recombines TRBV11-2 with TRBJ2-5; D unclear. The CDR3 is 12 amino acids. Germline loops: CDR1 SGHAT, CDR2 FQNNGV. Deletions cut 0 bases from V and 9 bases from J, with 8 bases between. The CDR3 loop reads CASSLDLGPQYF. CDR3 sequence (DNA): TGTGCCAGCAGCTTAGATTTAGGACCCCAGTACTTC.